These T cell receptor beta chains were read from a single sample in a study of T-cell memory formation after mild COVID-19. TCRdb independently ran MiXCR on the 5' RACE reads; one entry per CDR3 protein. The table records approximately 390,000 distinct CDR3 sequences, more than 15% of them present only once. Sequencing used PBMCs or a T cell subset sorted from them (not recorded which). Receptor source: a man between 18 and 35 years old who had mild COVID-19 (a few samples of this study predate the infection). Cell type and time point are not known. Both conserved end residues are part of each CDR3. The D gene is left open where the match is weak. Only some rows state a clone size, as once, few, many or a class for expanded clones.

CDR3 DNA: TGTGCCAGCAGTTCCAAGACTAGCGGACTCACAGATACGCAGTATTTT
CDR3 protein: CASSSKTSGLTDTQYF
clone size: .
D gene: TRBD2
J gene: TRBJ2-3
V gene: TRBV6-2/TRBV6-3

CDR3 DNA: TGCGCCAGCAGCTCCGGGACAGCTGGAAACACCATATATTTT
CDR3 protein: CASSSGTAGNTIYF
clone size: .
D gene: TRBD1
J gene: TRBJ1-3
V gene: TRBV5-1

CDR3 DNA: TGTGCCAGCAGCTTAGGAGGGGGAAGGGAGCTGTTTTTT
CDR3 protein: CASSLGGGRELFF
clone size: few
D gene: .
J gene: TRBJ2-2
V gene: TRBV7-8

CDR3 DNA: TGTGCCAGCAGTGAAGCGCCAGGGACAGAACGGAATGAGCAGTTCTTC
CDR3 protein: CASSEAPGTERNEQFF
clone size: .
D gene: TRBD1
J gene: TRBJ2-1
V gene: TRBV6-1

CDR3 DNA: TGTGCCAGCAGTTCCCACCGGGACAGAAATGCCGGGGAGCTGTTTTTT
CDR3 protein: CASSSHRDRNAGELFF
clone size: .
D gene: TRBD1
J gene: TRBJ2-2
V gene: TRBV12-3/TRBV12-4

CDR3 DNA: TGTGCCAGCATCCAGGGGAATACAGATACGCAGTATTTT
CDR3 protein: CASIQGNTDTQYF
clone size: few
D gene: .
J gene: TRBJ2-3
V gene: TRBV6-2/TRBV6-3

CDR3 DNA: TGTGCCAGCAGGCCAGGAAGCTCGAATTCACCCCTCCACTTT
CDR3 protein: CASRPGSSNSPLHF
clone size: few
D gene: .
J gene: TRBJ1-6
V gene: TRBV6-4

CDR3 DNA: TGTGCCAGCAGCCGTGACAGAATCACTTTCTTT
CDR3 protein: CASSRDRITFF
clone size: .
D gene: .
J gene: TRBJ1-1
V gene: TRBV5-6

CDR3 DNA: TGTGCCAGCTCACCACGCCCCATTAGCACAGATACGCAGTATTTT
CDR3 protein: CASSPRPISTDTQYF
clone size: few
D gene: .
J gene: TRBJ2-3
V gene: TRBV18

CDR3 DNA: TGCGCCAGCAGCTTGACGGGGACAGGGGGAGAGACCCAGTACTTC
CDR3 protein: CASSLTGTGGETQYF
clone size: few
D gene: TRBD1
J gene: TRBJ2-5
V gene: TRBV5-1

CDR3 DNA: TGCGCCAGCAGCCAAGGTTTGGGACTAGCGGGGGAAGAGACCCAGTACTTC
CDR3 protein: CASSQGLGLAGEETQYF
clone size: many
D gene: TRBD2
J gene: TRBJ2-5
V gene: TRBV4-3

CDR3 DNA: TGTGCCACCAGTGATCCCTCCGGGGGGACCCAGCATTTT
CDR3 protein: CATSDPSGGTQHF
clone size: few
D gene: .
J gene: TRBJ1-5
V gene: TRBV24-1

CDR3 DNA: TGTGCCAGCAGCCTGAGACAGGCTAATCAGCCCCAGCATTTT
CDR3 protein: CASSLRQANQPQHF
clone size: .
D gene: .
J gene: TRBJ1-5
V gene: TRBV3-1

CDR3 DNA: TGTGCCAGCAGCGTAGAGGGGACTCAAGGAGAGACCCAGTACTTC
CDR3 protein: CASSVEGTQGETQYF
clone size: .
D gene: .
J gene: TRBJ2-5
V gene: TRBV9

CDR3 DNA: TGTGCCAGCAGTTACTCGCGGGGGGACGGCGAGCAGTACTTC
CDR3 protein: CASSYSRGDGEQYF
clone size: few
D gene: TRBD2
J gene: TRBJ2-7
V gene: TRBV6-6

CDR3 DNA: TGTGCCAGCAGCTTAGACAGGGAAGAGACCCAGTACTTC
CDR3 protein: CASSLDREETQYF
clone size: many
D gene: .
J gene: TRBJ2-5
V gene: TRBV7-2

CDR3 DNA: TGTGCCAGCAGCTTGGCCGGGGGGCAAGGCACTGAAGCTTTCTTT
CDR3 protein: CASSLAGGQGTEAFF
clone size: .
D gene: .
J gene: TRBJ1-1
V gene: TRBV5-5

CDR3 DNA: TGTGCCAGCAGCTTACCCGGAGTTCTCCAAGAAAAACTGTTTTTT
CDR3 protein: CASSLPGVLQEKLFF
clone size: .
D gene: .
J gene: TRBJ1-4
V gene: TRBV7-2

CDR3 DNA: TGTGCCAGCAGCCAAGGAGTATCCAGGCCATTCTACACCTTC
CDR3 protein: CASSQGVSRPFYTF
clone size: .
D gene: .
J gene: TRBJ1-2
V gene: TRBV4-2

CDR3 DNA: TGTGCCAGCAGCCGGGGATCGAACACTGAAGCTTTCTTT
CDR3 protein: CASSRGSNTEAFF
clone size: many
D gene: .
J gene: TRBJ1-1
V gene: TRBV12-3/TRBV12-4

CDR3 DNA: TGTGCCAGTAGTACTCTCACAGTAGGTTACAATGAGCAGTTCTTC
CDR3 protein: CASSTLTVGYNEQFF
clone size: once
D gene: .
J gene: TRBJ2-1
V gene: TRBV19

CDR3 DNA: TGTGCCAGTCGCTTCCCGGGGGAGCTGTTTTTT
CDR3 protein: CASRFPGELFF
clone size: .
D gene: .
J gene: TRBJ2-2
V gene: TRBV6-2/TRBV6-3

CDR3 DNA: TGTGCCAGTAGTCCTAGGCCAGACAGGGACTACGAGCAGTACTTC
CDR3 protein: CASSPRPDRDYEQYF
clone size: .
D gene: TRBD1
J gene: TRBJ2-7
V gene: TRBV19